This T cell receptor beta chain was recovered during a study of PD-1 blockade in classical Hodgkin lymphoma. Study overall: Patients were dosed intravenously with nivolumab at 3 mg/kg every 2 weeks. The study's findings and limits: Any patient who commenced nivolumab under 1 year after ASCT was excluded.

Assay: immunoSEQ multiplex PCR; the TCRdb copy retains only in-frame clones and omits some. This table holds approximately 12,000 clones, roughly nine tenths found once. Relapse after autologous stem cell transplantation occurred in every patient, and brentuximab vedotin exposure varied. Concerning this clone itself: What it recognizes is unknown.

This CDR3 is 12 amino acids long. CDR1 is WSHSY, CDR2 SAAADI, per germline. V was clipped by 4 bases and J by 7 bases, with 10 bases between them. Specimen: peripheral blood mononuclear cells (PBMCs), collected at baseline. The V and J genes are TRBV10-2 and TRBJ1-1, with D hard to call. The TCR originated in a human donor with classical Hodgkin lymphoma. CDR3 sequence: CASSVLWREAFF. The CDR3 DNA reads as TGCGCCAGCAGTGTATTGTGGCGTGAAGCTTTCTTT.